This T cell receptor (beta chain) emerged from a study of blood T cell repertoires in COVID-19. Study-wide background: The cDNA or gDNA used as material had been derived from T cells, B-cell-depleted T cells, or PBMCs.

Generated by immunoSEQ multiplex PCR, the TCRdb table keeps only in-frame clones and is missing some. The sample records approximately 320,000 clones, roughly nine tenths being singletons. The CDR3 runs 15 residues. Trimming stripped 0 bases from V and 2 bases from J, with 11 bases between. CDR1 and CDR2 (germline): SGHNT, YYREEE (reference sequence). All recovered Cohort 3 donors got two negative PCRs, got clearance, or saw symptom resolution. The origin of this receptor is a man aged 60 to 75 who had recovered from COVID-19. Sequenced sample: PBMCs or T cells enriched from blood (not recorded which). The chain carries TRBV5-4 and TRBJ2-5, with unresolved D. The CDR3 DNA sequence: TGTGCCAGCAGCTTGGCCTCGTCGGTTCAAGAGACCCAGTACTTC. It is translated as CASSLASSVQETQYF.